This T cell receptor beta chain came from a study of blood T cell repertoires in COVID-19. Profiled with immunoSEQ multiplex PCR; TCRdb holds only in-frame clones, not every one. Of about 340,000 clones listed, roughly 85% are singletons. Trimming took off 1 base at V and 4 bases at J, with 8 bases between the two ends. This CDR3 region has 14 residues. Germline loops: CDR1 SGHAT, CDR2 FQNNGV. The sequencing input was PBMCs or T cells enriched from blood (not recorded which). V usage is TRBV11-2 and J usage is TRBJ1-3; no definite D call. The source is a woman aged 40 to 50 with acute COVID-19. CDR3 sequence reads: CASSLGATGNTIYF. In DNA, the CDR3 is TGTGCCAGCAGCTTAGGAGCTACGGGAAACACCATATATTTT.